This TCR beta chain was found in a study of CD8 T cells in ankylosing spondylitis. This clonotype has a count of ten or more. Antigen specificity is unknown. The CDR3 is 15 amino acids. The germline V gene has CDR1 SGHRS and CDR2 YFSETQ. V lost 4 bases to trimming and J lost 4 bases; unmatched junction nucleotides: 5. Notes on the study in general: Existing reports had already noted some motif variants in reactive arthritis synovial fluid and blood. The study identified a TCR beta motif of eight highly homologous variants that appeared characteristic of ankylosing spondylitis blood.

Each CDR3 protein gets one entry after TCRdb re-called the 5' RACE reads with MiXCR. The repertoire holds about 190,000 distinct CDR3 sequences, roughly 13% seen once, with approximately 11% in the top ten. This chain links TRBV5-1 with TRBJ2-2; TRBD2 aligns across 9 bases. The sample taken for sequencing was blood, either unsorted or a sorted T cell fraction (not recorded which). This receptor was identified in a female donor with ankylosing spondylitis or in good health (not recorded which). CDR3 sequence (DNA): TGCGCCAGCAGCAGACTAGCGGATCTCACCGGGGAGCTGTTTTTT. The encoded protein is CASSRLADLTGELFF.